This T cell receptor beta chain was profiled in a study of T cell repertoires in cytomegalovirus infection. General study results and limits: Summed frequency of shared TCR beta families picked out CMV carriers who also had the relevant HLA.

This clonotype was seen a handful of times. Its specificity is not known. This may come from a read error, since a much larger clone is one base off. TCRdb used MiXCR to reprocess the reads, holding one entry per CDR3 protein. This repertoire shows around 750,000 distinct CDR3 sequences, around a third found once; its top ten account for roughly 12%. The TCR was taken from a human donor in good health (CMV status not recorded). Some clones in this sample may be carry-over from other donors' samples. Source: cultured CD8+ T cells from PBMCs, taken from culture after CMV antigen stimulation.

In DNA form, the CDR3 reads TGTGCCAGCAGCGTAGTAGGGGGGAACACTGAAGCTTTCTTT. Amino acid sequence: CASSVVGGNTEAFF. V usage is TRBV9 and J usage is TRBJ1-1; D might be TRBD1 (6 bases). V was cut by 0 bases and J by 1 base, with 7 bases left in between. This CDR3 spans 14 amino acids. Germline V gene lookup returns CDR1 SGDLS and CDR2 YYNGEE.